The count of the clone carrying this T cell receptor (beta chain) is one. The sample originates from a study of cytomegalovirus exposure and HLA in healthy donors. A multiplex PCR was run with 60 Vbeta primers and 13 Jbeta primers. The data were produced by immunoSEQ multiplex PCR, yet TCRdb's version contains in-frame clones alone and is incomplete. The sample holds about 270,000 clones, 86% seen once. The CDR3 totals 13 residues. The V end lost 5 bases, the J end lost 6 bases, and 11 bases lay between the germline ends. Looked up from germline, CDR1 is MNHEY and CDR2 is SMNVEV (reference sequence). The rearrangement uses TRBV27 and TRBJ2-1, with a weak D call TRBD2 (6 bases). Sequenced sample: PBMCs. This receptor was identified in a man in his forties in good health and CMV-seropositive. The CDR3 sequence is CASSPGTFNEQFF. In nucleotides, the CDR3 is TGTGCCAGCAGTCCCGGGACTTTCAATGAGCAGTTCTTC.